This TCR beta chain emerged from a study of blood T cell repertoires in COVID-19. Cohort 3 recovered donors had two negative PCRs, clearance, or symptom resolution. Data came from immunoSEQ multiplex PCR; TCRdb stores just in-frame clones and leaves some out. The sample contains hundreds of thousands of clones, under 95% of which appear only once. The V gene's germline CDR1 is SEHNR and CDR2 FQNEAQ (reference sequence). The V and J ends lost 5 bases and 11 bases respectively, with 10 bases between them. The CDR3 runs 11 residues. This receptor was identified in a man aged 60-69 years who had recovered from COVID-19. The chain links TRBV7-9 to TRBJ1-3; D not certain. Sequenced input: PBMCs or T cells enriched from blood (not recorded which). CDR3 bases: TGTGCCAGCAGCGCACCCGGTTCCATATATTTT. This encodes CASSAPGSIYF.